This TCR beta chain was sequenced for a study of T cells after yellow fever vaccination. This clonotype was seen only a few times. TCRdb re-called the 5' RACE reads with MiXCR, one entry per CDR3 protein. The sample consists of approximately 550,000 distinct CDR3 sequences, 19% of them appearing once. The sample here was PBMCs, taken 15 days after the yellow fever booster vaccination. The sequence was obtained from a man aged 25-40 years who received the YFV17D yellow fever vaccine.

This chain's CDR3 is CSASSGRIYEQYF. For the CDR3, the DNA is TGCAGTGCTAGTAGCGGGAGGATCTACGAGCAGTACTTC. V and J are TRBV20-1 and TRBJ2-7; 10 bases match TRBD2. The CDR3 length is 13 residues. Germline assignment: CDR1 DFQATT and CDR2 SNEGSKA (reference sequence). After removal of 3 bases from V and 3 bases from J, the junction contained 2 bases not matched to a gene.